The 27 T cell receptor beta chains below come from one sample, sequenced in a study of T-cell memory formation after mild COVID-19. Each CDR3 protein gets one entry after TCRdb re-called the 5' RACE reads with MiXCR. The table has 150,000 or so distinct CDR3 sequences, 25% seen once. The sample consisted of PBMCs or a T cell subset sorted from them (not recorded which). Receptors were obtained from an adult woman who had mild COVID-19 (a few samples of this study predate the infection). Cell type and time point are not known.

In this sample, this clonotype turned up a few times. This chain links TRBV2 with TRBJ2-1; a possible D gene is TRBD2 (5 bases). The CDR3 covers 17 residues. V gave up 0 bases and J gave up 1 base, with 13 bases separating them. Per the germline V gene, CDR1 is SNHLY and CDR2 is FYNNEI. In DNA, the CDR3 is TGTGCCAGCAGTGAAGCGCTTCCTAGCCTTTCCTACAATGAGCAGTTCTTC. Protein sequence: CASSEALPSLSYNEQFF.

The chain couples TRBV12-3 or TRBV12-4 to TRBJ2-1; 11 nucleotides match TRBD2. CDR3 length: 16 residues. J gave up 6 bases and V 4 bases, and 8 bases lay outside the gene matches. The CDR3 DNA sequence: TGTGCCAGCAGTTCCGGACTAGCGGGCTTTGTCAATGAGCAGTTCTTC. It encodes CASSSGLAGFVNEQFF.

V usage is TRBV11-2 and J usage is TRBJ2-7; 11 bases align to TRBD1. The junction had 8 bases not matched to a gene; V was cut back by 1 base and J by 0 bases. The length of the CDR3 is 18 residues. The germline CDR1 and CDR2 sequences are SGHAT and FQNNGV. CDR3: CASSLVVRTGGYSYEQYF. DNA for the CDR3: TGTGCCAGCAGCTTAGTGGTCCGGACAGGGGGCTACTCCTACGAGCAGTACTTC.

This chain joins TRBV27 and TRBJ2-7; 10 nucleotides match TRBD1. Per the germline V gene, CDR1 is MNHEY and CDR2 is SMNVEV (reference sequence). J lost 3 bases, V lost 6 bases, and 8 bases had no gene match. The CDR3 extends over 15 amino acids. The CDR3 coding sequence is TGTGCCAGCAGATCCGGGACAGGGGCTTTCTACGAGCAGTACTTC. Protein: CASRSGTGAFYEQYF.

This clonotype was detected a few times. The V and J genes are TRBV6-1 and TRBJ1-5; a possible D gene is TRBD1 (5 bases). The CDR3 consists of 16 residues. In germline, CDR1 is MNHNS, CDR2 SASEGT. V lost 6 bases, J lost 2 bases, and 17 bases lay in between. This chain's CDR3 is CASRDVQGGGNQPQHF. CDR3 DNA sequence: TGTGCCAGCAGGGACGTTCAGGGAGGTGGCAATCAGCCCCAGCATTTT.

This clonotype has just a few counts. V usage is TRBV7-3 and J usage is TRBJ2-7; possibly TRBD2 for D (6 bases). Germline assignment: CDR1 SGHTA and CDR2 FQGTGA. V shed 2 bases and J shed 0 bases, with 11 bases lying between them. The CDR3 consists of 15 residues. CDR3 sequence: CASSLEGGPSYEQYF. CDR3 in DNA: TGTGCCAGCAGCTTAGAGGGAGGCCCCTCCTACGAGCAGTACTTC.

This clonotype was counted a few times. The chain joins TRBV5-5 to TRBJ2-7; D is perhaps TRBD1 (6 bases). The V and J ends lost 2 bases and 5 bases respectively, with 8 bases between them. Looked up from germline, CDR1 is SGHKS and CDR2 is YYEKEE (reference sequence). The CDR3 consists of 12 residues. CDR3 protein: CASSFTGNEQYF. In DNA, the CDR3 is TGTGCCAGCAGCTTCACAGGGAACGAGCAGTACTTC.

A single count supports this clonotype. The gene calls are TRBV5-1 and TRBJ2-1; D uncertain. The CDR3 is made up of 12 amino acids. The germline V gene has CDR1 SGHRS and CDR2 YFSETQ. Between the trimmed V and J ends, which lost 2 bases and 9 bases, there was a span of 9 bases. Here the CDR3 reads CASSLSRVEQFF. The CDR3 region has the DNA TGCGCCAGCAGCTTATCTAGGGTTGAGCAGTTCTTC. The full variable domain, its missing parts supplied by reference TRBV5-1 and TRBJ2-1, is KAGVTQTPRYLIKTRGQQVTLSCSPISGHRSVSWYQQTPGQGLQFLFEYFSETQRNKGNFPGRFSGRQFSNSRSEMNVSTLELGDSALYLCASSLSRVEQFFGPGTRLTVL.

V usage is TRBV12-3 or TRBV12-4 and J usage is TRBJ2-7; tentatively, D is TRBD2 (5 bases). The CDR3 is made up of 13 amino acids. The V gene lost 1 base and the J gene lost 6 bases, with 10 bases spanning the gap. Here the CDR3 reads CASSLDSGSEQYF. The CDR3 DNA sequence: TGTGCCAGCAGTTTAGACTCGGGGTCCGAGCAGTACTTC.

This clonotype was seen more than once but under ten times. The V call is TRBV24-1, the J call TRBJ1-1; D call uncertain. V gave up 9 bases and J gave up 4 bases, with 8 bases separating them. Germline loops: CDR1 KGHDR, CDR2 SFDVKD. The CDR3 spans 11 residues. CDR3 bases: TGTGCCACCCACGACGGCACTGAAGCTTTCTTT. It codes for CATHDGTEAFF.

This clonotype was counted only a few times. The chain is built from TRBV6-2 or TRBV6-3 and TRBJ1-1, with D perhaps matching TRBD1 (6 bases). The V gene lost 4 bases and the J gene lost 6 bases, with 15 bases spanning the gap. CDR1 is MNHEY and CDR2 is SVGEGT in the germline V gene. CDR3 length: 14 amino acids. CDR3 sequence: CASSFSGAVAEAFF. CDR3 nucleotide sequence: TGTGCCAGCAGTTTTTCGGGGGCGGTGGCTGAAGCTTTCTTT.

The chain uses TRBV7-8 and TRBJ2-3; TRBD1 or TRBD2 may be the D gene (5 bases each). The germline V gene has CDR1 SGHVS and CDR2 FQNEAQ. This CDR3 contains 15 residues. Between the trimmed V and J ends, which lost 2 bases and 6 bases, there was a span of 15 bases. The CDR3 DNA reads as TGTGCCAGCAGCTTAAGGGACCCTAGCTGGGATACGCAGTATTTT. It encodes CASSLRDPSWDTQYF. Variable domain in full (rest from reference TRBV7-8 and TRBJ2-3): GAGVSQSPRYKVAKRGQDVALRCDPISGHVSLFWYQQALGQGPEFLTYFQNEAQLDKSGLPSDRFFAERPEGSVSTLKIQRTQQEDSAVYLCASSLRDPSWDTQYFGPGTRLTVL.

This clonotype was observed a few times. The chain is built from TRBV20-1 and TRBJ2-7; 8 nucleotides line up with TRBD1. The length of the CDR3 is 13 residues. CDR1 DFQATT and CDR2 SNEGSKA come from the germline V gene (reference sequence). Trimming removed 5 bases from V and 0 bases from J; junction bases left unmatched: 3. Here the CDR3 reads CSARQGSSYEQYF. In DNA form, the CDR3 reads TGCAGTGCTCGACAGGGGTCCTCCTACGAGCAGTACTTC.

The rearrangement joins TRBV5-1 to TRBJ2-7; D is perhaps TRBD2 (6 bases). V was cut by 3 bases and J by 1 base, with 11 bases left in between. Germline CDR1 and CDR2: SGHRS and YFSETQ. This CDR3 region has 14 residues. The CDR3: CASSSGDSSYEQYF. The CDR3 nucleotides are TGCGCCAGCAGCTCCGGGGACTCATCCTACGAGCAGTACTTC.

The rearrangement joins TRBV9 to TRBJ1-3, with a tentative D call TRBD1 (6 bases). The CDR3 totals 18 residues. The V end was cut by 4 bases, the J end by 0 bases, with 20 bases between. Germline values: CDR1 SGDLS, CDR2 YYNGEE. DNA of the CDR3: TGTGCCAGCAGCTCCCCCGTGACAGGAGTTATCTCTGGAAACACCATATATTTT. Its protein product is CASSSPVTGVISGNTIYF.

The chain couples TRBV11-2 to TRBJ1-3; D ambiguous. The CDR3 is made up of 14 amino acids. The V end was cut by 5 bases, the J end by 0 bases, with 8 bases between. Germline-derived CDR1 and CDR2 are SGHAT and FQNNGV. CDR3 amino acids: CASSLYISGNTIYF. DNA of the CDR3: TGTGCCAGCAGCCTGTACATCTCTGGAAACACCATATATTTT.

CDR3 DNA sequence: TGTGCCAGCAGCTACGGGGGGGCCCGCACAGATACGCAGTATTTT. Amino acids: CASSYGGARTDTQYF. The V and J genes are TRBV7-6 and TRBJ2-3; 8 bases match TRBD2. The J segment lost 1 base and the V segment lost 4 bases, leaving 4 bases of the junction unmatched. The CDR3 consists of 15 residues. CDR1 is SGHVS and CDR2 is FNYEAQ in the germline V gene.

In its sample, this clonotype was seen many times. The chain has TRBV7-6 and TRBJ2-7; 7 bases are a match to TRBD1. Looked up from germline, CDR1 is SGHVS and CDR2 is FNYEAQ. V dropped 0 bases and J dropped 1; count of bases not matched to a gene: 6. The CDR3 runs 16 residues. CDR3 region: CASSLAGDRISYEQYF. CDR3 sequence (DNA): TGTGCCAGCAGCTTAGCGGGGGACAGAATATCCTACGAGCAGTACTTC.

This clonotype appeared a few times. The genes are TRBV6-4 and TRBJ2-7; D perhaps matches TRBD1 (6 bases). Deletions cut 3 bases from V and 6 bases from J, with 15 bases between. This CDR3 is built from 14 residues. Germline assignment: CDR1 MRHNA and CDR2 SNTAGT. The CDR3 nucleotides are TGTGCCAGCAGTGAAGTCGGACAGAACGGCGAGCAGTACTTC. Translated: CASSEVGQNGEQYF.

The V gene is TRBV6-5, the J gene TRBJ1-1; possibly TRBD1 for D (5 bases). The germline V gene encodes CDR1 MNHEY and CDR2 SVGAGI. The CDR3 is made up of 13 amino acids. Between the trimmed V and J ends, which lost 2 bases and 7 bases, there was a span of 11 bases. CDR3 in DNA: TGTGCCAGCAGTTACCGAGAGGGGAGTGAAGCTTTCTTT. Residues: CASSYREGSEAFF.

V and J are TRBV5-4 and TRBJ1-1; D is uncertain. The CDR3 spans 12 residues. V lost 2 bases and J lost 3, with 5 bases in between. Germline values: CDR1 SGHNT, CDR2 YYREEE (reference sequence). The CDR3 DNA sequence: TGTGCCAGCAGCTTCGAATACACTGAAGCTTTCTTT. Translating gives CASSFEYTEAFF. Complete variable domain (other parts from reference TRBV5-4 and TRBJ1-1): ETGVTQSPTHLIKTRGQQVTLRCSSQSGHNTVSWYQQALGQGPQFIFQYYREEENGRGNFPPRFSGLQFPNYSSELNVNALELDDSALYLCASSFEYTEAFFGQGTRLTVV.

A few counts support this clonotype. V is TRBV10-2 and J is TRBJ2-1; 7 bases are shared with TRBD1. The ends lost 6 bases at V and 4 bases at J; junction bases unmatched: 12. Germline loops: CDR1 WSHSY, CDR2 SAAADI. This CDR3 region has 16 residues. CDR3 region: CASSVTKTGKYNEQFF. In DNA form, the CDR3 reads TGCGCCAGCAGCGTTACGAAGACAGGGAAATACAATGAGCAGTTCTTC.

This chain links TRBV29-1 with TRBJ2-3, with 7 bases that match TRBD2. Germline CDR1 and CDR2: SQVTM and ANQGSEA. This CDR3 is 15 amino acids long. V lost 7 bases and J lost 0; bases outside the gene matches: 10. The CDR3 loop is CSGVGGTSSTDTQYF. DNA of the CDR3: TGCAGCGGCGTCGGGGGGACTTCTAGCACAGATACGCAGTATTTT.

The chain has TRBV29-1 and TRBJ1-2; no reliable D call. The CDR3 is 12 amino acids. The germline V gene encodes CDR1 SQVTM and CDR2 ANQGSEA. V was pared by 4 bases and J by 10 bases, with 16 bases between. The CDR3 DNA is TGCAGCGTTGCATACTACAGTTCAGTCTACACCTTC. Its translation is CSVAYYSSVYTF.

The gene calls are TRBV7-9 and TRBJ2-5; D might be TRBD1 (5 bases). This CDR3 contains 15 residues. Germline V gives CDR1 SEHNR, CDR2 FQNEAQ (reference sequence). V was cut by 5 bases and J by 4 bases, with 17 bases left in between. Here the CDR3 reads CASSPSGEGVETQYF. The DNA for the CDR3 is TGTGCCAGCAGCCCCTCCGGTGAAGGGGTAGAGACCCAGTACTTC.

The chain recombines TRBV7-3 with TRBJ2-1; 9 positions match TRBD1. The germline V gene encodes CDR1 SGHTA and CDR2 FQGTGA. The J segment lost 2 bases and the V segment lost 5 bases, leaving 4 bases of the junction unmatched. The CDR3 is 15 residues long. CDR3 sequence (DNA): TGTGCCAGCAGCCCAGGGACAGGGCCCTACAATGAGCAGTTCTTC. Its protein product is CASSPGTGPYNEQFF.

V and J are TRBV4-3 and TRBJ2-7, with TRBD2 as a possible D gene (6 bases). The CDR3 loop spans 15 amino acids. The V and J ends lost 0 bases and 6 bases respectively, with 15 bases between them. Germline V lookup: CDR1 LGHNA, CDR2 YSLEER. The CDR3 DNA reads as TGCGCCAGCAGCCAAGATTGGGGGACTGGCCGCGAGCAGTACTTC. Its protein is CASSQDWGTGREQYF.